The 26 T cell receptor beta chains below come from one sample, sequenced in a study of cytotoxic CD8 clonotypes in ibrutinib-treated CLL. Sequencing used immunoSEQ multiplex PCR; TCRdb keeps in-frame clones, though not all of them. This table holds about 310,000 clones, roughly 80% found once. This specimen consisted of PBMCs, obtained before ibrutinib treatment. Receptors originate from a human donor with chronic lymphocytic leukemia.

The chain employs TRBV5-6 and TRBJ2-2; tentatively, D is TRBD1 (6 bases). Germline V CDR1 and CDR2: SGHDT, YYEEEE. The V and J ends lost 3 bases and 0 bases respectively, with 6 bases between them. The CDR3 loop spans 14 amino acids. CDR3 sequence reads: CASSWDTNTGELFF. The CDR3 DNA sequence: TGTGCCAGCAGCTGGGACACGAACACCGGGGAGCTGTTTTTT.

The rearrangement links TRBV19 to TRBJ2-2; 7 bases are shared with TRBD1. This CDR3 contains 14 residues. The V gene end was trimmed by 3 bases and the J gene end by 7 bases; junction bases not matched to a gene: 5. Germline V CDR1 and CDR2: LNHDA, SQIVND (reference sequence). CDR3 nucleotides: TGTGCCAGTAGTATTAACAGGGGTGGCGGGGAGCTGTTTTTT. It is translated as CASSINRGGGELFF.

This chain connects TRBV25-1 to TRBJ1-2; D unclear. Germline assignment: CDR1 MGHDK and CDR2 SYGVNS. Trimming removed 7 bases at V and 0 bases at J, with 12 bases between. CDR3 length equals 14 residues. DNA for the CDR3: TGTGCCAGCACCGAGACACCTACTAACTATGGCTACACCTTC. Translation: CASTETPTNYGYTF.

The genes are TRBV6-4 and TRBJ1-2, with D possibly being TRBD1 (5 bases). From germline, CDR1 is MRHNA and CDR2 SNTAGT. This CDR3 is 14 amino acids long. The V and J ends lost 2 bases and 5 bases respectively, with 12 bases between them. CDR3 amino acids: CASSDLNAGYGYTF. In nucleotides, the CDR3 is TGTGCCAGCAGTGACCTAAACGCAGGGTATGGCTACACCTTC.

V usage is TRBV28 and J usage is TRBJ2-1, with D unresolved. From germline, CDR1 is MDHEN and CDR2 SYDVKM. The CDR3 totals 14 residues. The ends were cut back, 7 bases at V and 0 bases at J, with 10 bases in the middle. The CDR3: CASNRASSYNEQFF. The CDR3, as DNA: TGTGCCAGCAATCGGGCTAGCTCCTACAATGAGCAGTTCTTC. The variable domain in full, with the rest retrieved from reference TRBV28 and TRBJ2-1, is DVKVTQSSRYLVKRTGEKVFLECVQDMDHENMFWYRQDPGLGLRLIYFSYDVKMKEKGDIPEGYSVSREKKERFSLILESASTNQTSMYLCASNRASSYNEQFFGPGTRLTVL.

The CDR3 sequence: CASSRHAESNYGYTF. The DNA of the CDR3 is TGTGCCAGCAGCCGCCACGCGGAATCCAACTATGGCTACACCTTC. This rearrangement joins TRBV27 to TRBJ1-2, with D uncertain. This CDR3 has 15 amino acids. Germline V gene sequence: CDR1 MNHEY, CDR2 SMNVEV (reference sequence). Trimming took 6 bases from V and 2 from J, leaving 16 bases between them.

Concerning this clone itself: The same CDR3 arises from other DNA sequences in this sample as well. This rearrangement joins TRBV9 to TRBJ2-1, with 12 nucleotides matching TRBD2. From germline, CDR1 is SGDLS and CDR2 YYNGEE. This CDR3 spans 15 amino acids. The V segment lost 3 bases and the J segment 5 bases; nucleotides outside the gene matches: 3. The CDR3 sequence is CASSARTSGDNEQFF. The CDR3 DNA reads as TGTGCCAGCAGCGCCCGGACTAGCGGGGACAATGAGCAGTTCTTC. The whole variable domain, filled in from reference TRBV9 and TRBJ2-1, reads DSGVTQTPKHLITATGQRVTLRCSPRSGDLSVYWYQQSLDQGLQFLIQYYNGEERAKGNILERFSAQQFPDLHSELNLSSLELGDSALYFCASSARTSGDNEQFFGPGTRLTVL.

The chain is built from TRBV7-2 and TRBJ2-1; D not resolved. CDR1 SGHTA and CDR2 FQGNSA come from the germline V gene. The CDR3 has 17 residues. V shed 1 base and J shed 0 bases, with 13 bases lying between them. CDR3 loop: CASSLEPAQSSYNEQFF. CDR3 nucleotides: TGTGCCAGCAGCTTAGAGCCAGCCCAGTCCTCCTACAATGAGCAGTTCTTC.

This sequence joins TRBV30 and TRBJ1-5; 7 bases are a match to TRBD1. V dropped 3 bases and J dropped 5; count of bases not matched to a gene: 7. Germline V gene data show CDR1 as GTSNPN and CDR2 as SVGIG (reference sequence). The CDR3 covers 14 residues. The CDR3 bases are TGTGCCTGGAGAGGGAAAGGGGGCTATCAGCCCCAGCATTTT. Translating gives CAWRGKGGYQPQHF.

This chain links TRBV4-3 with TRBJ2-3; D possibly matches TRBD1 or TRBD2 (6 bases each). The V gene lost 0 bases and the J gene lost 6 bases, with 16 bases spanning the gap. CDR3 length: 16 residues. CDR1 LGHNA and CDR2 YSLEER come from the germline V gene. Here the CDR3 reads CASSQDFLRRGDTQYF. DNA for the CDR3: TGCGCCAGCAGCCAAGATTTTCTGCGGAGGGGGGATACGCAGTATTTT.

This clone was found once. This chain joins TRBV27 and TRBJ2-7; TRBD1 matches at 12 bases. The CDR3 loop spans 17 amino acids. Germline trimming cut 7 bases from V and 3 bases from J; bases unmatched to any gene: 13. CDR1 MNHEY and CDR2 SMNVEV come from the germline V gene (reference sequence). As DNA, the CDR3 is TGTGCCAGCATCGGCATTATGGGACAGGGGGCGAACTACGAGCAGTACTTC. It specifies CASIGIMGQGANYEQYF.

This clone was observed a single time. The V gene is TRBV1, the J gene TRBJ2-3; TRBD2 is the table's D call and was not checked against the DNA. TRBV1 is a documented pseudogene. This CDR3 has 17 amino acids. The chain's CDR3 is CTSSQDRLAESTDTQYF. CDR3 coding DNA: TGCACCAGCAGCCAAGATAGGCTAGCGGAGAGCACAGATACGCAGTATTTT.

V and J are TRBV7-8 and TRBJ2-5, with D tentatively TRBD1 (6 bases). The germline CDR1 and CDR2 sequences are SGHVS and FQNEAQ. The CDR3 contains 17 residues. Trimming took 5 bases from V and 4 from J, leaving 23 bases between them. The chain's CDR3 is CASSRQQFQDRRETQYF. In nucleotides, the CDR3 is TGTGCCAGCAGCCGACAGCAATTTCAGGACAGACGAGAGACCCAGTACTTC.

This clone was seen a handful of times. The rearrangement uses TRBV28 and TRBJ2-2; D unresolved. Trimming removed 7 bases from V and 7 bases from J, with 10 bases in between. The CDR3 spans 12 residues. Germline assignment: CDR1 MDHEN and CDR2 SYDVKM. The CDR3 protein is CASTRSGGELFF. The CDR3 DNA reads as TGTGCCAGCACCAGGTCTGGCGGGGAGCTGTTTTTT.

This clone was seen a single time. DNA of the CDR3: TGTGCCACCAGCAGAGAGGGCGGGAGCGGGGGAGATACGCAGTATTTT. This gives the protein CATSREGGSGGDTQYF. The chain is built from TRBV15 and TRBJ2-3, with TRBD2 identical over 8 bases. Trimming removed 0 bases from V and 5 bases from J; junction bases left unmatched: 7. This CDR3 region has 16 residues. In germline, CDR1 is LNHNV, CDR2 YYDKDF (reference sequence).

This clone was observed a handful of times. Other DNA sequences of this sample code for an identical CDR3. The DNA of the CDR3 is TGTGCCAGCAGTTTCCCGAACACCGGGGAGCTGTTTTTT. Translated, it gives CASSFPNTGELFF. V is TRBV27 and J is TRBJ2-2, with D unresolved. The CDR3 spans 13 residues. Germline V gives CDR1 MNHEY, CDR2 SMNVEV (reference sequence). The V gene lost 3 bases and the J gene lost 0 bases, with 2 bases spanning the gap.

The chain links TRBV10-3 to TRBJ2-1, with 7 bases that match TRBD2. This CDR3 comprises 16 residues. V shed 2 bases, J shed 0 bases, and the junction held 4 bases outside the gene matches. Germline V lookup: CDR1 ENHRY, CDR2 SYGVKD. CDR3: CAISEPSSGSYNEQFF. DNA for the CDR3: TGTGCCATCAGTGAGCCGTCTAGCGGCTCCTACAATGAGCAGTTCTTC.

CDR3 in DNA: TGTGCCATCAGGGGAGGGGGCGCTAGCGGTTACAATGAGCAGTTCTTC. It encodes CAIRGGGASGYNEQFF. V usage is TRBV10-3 and J usage is TRBJ2-1, with D possibly called TRBD1 or TRBD2 (7 bases each). The CDR3 consists of 16 residues. V shed 6 bases and J shed 4 bases, with 19 bases lying between them. In germline, CDR1 is ENHRY, CDR2 SYGVKD.

The rearrangement links TRBV6-6 to TRBJ1-1; no definite D call. V dropped 0 bases and J dropped 5 bases, with 10 bases sitting between them. This CDR3 has 14 amino acids. Germline V gene sequence: CDR1 MNHNY, CDR2 SVGAGI (reference sequence). This CDR3 is CASSYSFAGTEAFF. CDR3 bases: TGTGCCAGCAGTTACTCGTTCGCGGGGACTGAAGCTTTCTTT.

The chain has TRBV30 and TRBJ2-6, with 8 bases fitting TRBD1. Germline CDR1 and CDR2: GTSNPN and SVGIG (reference sequence). Trimming took 3 bases from V and 0 from J; bases not matched to a gene: 4. This CDR3 is 16 amino acids long. CDR3 bases: TGTGCCTGGAGAAGGACAGGGTTCTCTGGGGCCAACGTCCTGACTTTC. Translating it yields CAWRRTGFSGANVLTF.

The chain has TRBV27 and TRBJ2-2, with 9 nucleotides matching TRBD2. Germline CDR1 and CDR2: MNHEY and SMNVEV (reference sequence). Unmatched junction bases numbered 6, after V lost 3 bases and J lost 7 bases. The CDR3 length is 15 residues. CDR3 DNA sequence: TGTGCCAGCAGTTTGATAGCGGGAGTGGACGGGGAGCTGTTTTTT. Its translation is CASSLIAGVDGELFF.

The CDR3 sequence is CASKRWGSNTEAFF. For the CDR3, the DNA is TGTGCCAGCAAACGATGGGGGTCGAACACTGAAGCTTTCTTT. The chain recombines TRBV27 with TRBJ1-1; tentatively, D is TRBD1 (5 bases). The ends were cut back, 7 bases at V and 1 base at J, with 13 bases in the middle. The CDR3 loop spans 14 amino acids. The V gene's germline CDR1 is MNHEY and CDR2 SMNVEV (reference sequence).

V and J are TRBV4-2 and TRBJ2-7; 7 nucleotides align to TRBD2. Trimming took 10 bases from V and 1 from J; bases not matched to a gene: 4. The germline V gene has CDR1 LGHNA and CDR2 YNFKEQ. The CDR3 contains 12 residues. As DNA, the CDR3 is TGTGCCACCTGGGGGGGTTCCTACGAGCAGTACTTC. This encodes CATWGGSYEQYF.

The chain links TRBV6-5 to TRBJ1-1; D ambiguous. There are 13 residues in the CDR3. The V gene's germline CDR1 is MNHEY and CDR2 SVGAGI. V dropped 5 bases and J dropped 0 bases, with 7 bases sitting between them. CDR3 sequence (DNA): TGTGCCAGCAGTCCTATCATGAACACTGAAGCTTTCTTT. It is translated as CASSPIMNTEAFF.

The J gene is TRBJ1-1, the V gene TRBV4-3, with TRBD1 as a possible D gene (5 bases). V lost 0 bases and J lost 3, with 11 bases in between. Germline V CDR1 and CDR2: LGHNA, YSLEER. The CDR3 runs 15 residues. In DNA form, the CDR3 reads TGCGCCAGCAGCCAAGAGAGCCAGGGAGACACTGAAGCTTTCTTT. This gives the protein CASSQESQGDTEAFF.

This clone was picked up a small number of times. Within the sample, other DNA sequences also encode this same CDR3. V usage is TRBV5-1 and J usage is TRBJ2-2; D gene ambiguous. Germline V gene data show CDR1 as SGHRS and CDR2 as YFSETQ. The CDR3 contains 13 residues. V lost 0 bases, J lost 2 bases, and 2 bases lay in between. CDR3 coding DNA: TGCGCCAGCAGCTTGGTAAACACCGGGGAGCTGTTTTTT. Its translation is CASSLVNTGELFF.